Below, 22 T cell receptor beta chains from the same sample are listed, as sequenced in a study of T cells in localized non-small cell lung cancer (dated by TCRdb to 2018 to 2020). Library generation was performed with the immunoSEQ multiplex PCR assay. In its TCRdb copy, this immuneACCESS table keeps in-frame sequences only and misses some clones. Where compared with another copy, unresolved V genes explain less than half of these, and the others have no known cause. For this sample there are over 50,000 clones; around 80% appear just once. 17% of the sample belongs to the ten largest clones. The input for sequencing was peripheral blood mononuclear cells, taken before any cancer treatment. The receptors shown here come from a man between 35 and 75 years old with stage III lung adenocarcinoma.

A few counts support this clone. DNA for the CDR3: TGTGCCAGCAGCTTAGACGAGAACACTGAAGCTTTCTTT. This encodes CASSLDENTEAFF. V gene TRBV7-9 combines with J gene TRBJ1-1; D gene unclear. Per germline, CDR1 SEHNR and CDR2 FQNEAQ (reference sequence). CDR3 length equals 13 residues. V was cut by 1 base and J by 1 base, with 4 bases left in between.

J is TRBJ1-2 and V is TRBV4-2; D is perhaps TRBD1 (5 bases). The CDR3 sequence is 13 residues long. Germline lookup yields CDR1 LGHNA and CDR2 YNFKEQ. The V end lost 0 bases, the J end lost 6 bases, and 8 bases lay between the germline ends. The CDR3 bases are TGTGCCAGCAGCCAAGAGACGGGGGATGGCTACACCTTC. Translation gives CASSQETGDGYTF.

Concerning this clone itself: A junction boundary mismatches the germline segment, possibly from a read error. The chain employs TRBV6-1 and TRBJ2-3; tentative D call: TRBD1 (5 bases). The V gene's germline CDR1 is MNHNS and CDR2 SASEGT. CDR3 length: 14 residues. The CDR3 is CASRGIRMTDMQYF. The CDR3 nucleotides read TGTGCCAGCAGGGGTATCCGGATGACAGATATGCAGTATTTT.

This chain uses TRBV27 with TRBJ1-2, with 7 nucleotides matching TRBD1. Trimming cost V 6 bases and J 4 bases; bases outside gene matches: 14. The CDR3 has 16 amino acids. The germline CDR1 and CDR2 sequences are MNHEY and SMNVEV (reference sequence). The CDR3: CASSRDGQESLYGYTF. DNA for the CDR3: TGTGCCAGCAGCCGGGACGGACAGGAGAGCCTCTATGGCTACACCTTC.

This clone was seen a handful of times. The rearrangement links TRBV9 to TRBJ2-1; D gene uncertain. Trimming pared 0 bases from V and 2 bases from J, leaving 12 bases between. The CDR3 is made up of 16 amino acids. Germline CDR1 and CDR2: SGDLS and YYNGEE. DNA for the CDR3: TGTGCCAGCAGCGTAGAAGACGGAGCAGCCTACAATGAGCAGTTCTTC. Encoded protein: CASSVEDGAAYNEQFF.

In its sample, this clone was seen once. DNA of the CDR3: TGTGCCAGCAGTTACGCGGCAGCCCAAAGCACAGATACGCAGTATTTT. Translated, it gives CASSYAAAQSTDTQYF. The chain combines TRBV6-5 with TRBJ2-3, with D uncertain. This CDR3 is 16 amino acids long. CDR1 is MNHEY and CDR2 is SVGAGI in the germline V gene. Trimming left V 2 bases short and J 0 bases short, with 12 bases between.

This chain joins TRBV19 and TRBJ2-3; D might be TRBD2 (5 bases). V shed 10 bases and J shed 5 bases, with 22 bases lying between them. The CDR3 totals 15 residues. Germline V gives CDR1 LNHDA, CDR2 SQIVND (reference sequence). CDR3 bases: TGTGCCACCGGCGGAGCAGCGGATTATGGAGATACGCAGTATTTT. Protein sequence: CATGGAADYGDTQYF.

V is TRBV11-2 and J is TRBJ2-3; TRBD2 might be the D (5 bases). This CDR3 region has 15 residues. Trimming cost V 0 bases and J 2 bases, with 9 bases left between them. The germline V gene encodes CDR1 SGHAT and CDR2 FQNNGV. In DNA, the CDR3 is TGTGCCAGCAGCTTAGATTTCGGGGACACAGATACGCAGTATTTT. Protein sequence: CASSLDFGDTDTQYF.

V is TRBV7-9 and J is TRBJ2-3; perhaps TRBD2 as D (6 bases). V lost 5 bases and J lost 0, with 18 bases in between. The CDR3 length is 17 residues. Germline assignment: CDR1 SEHNR and CDR2 FQNEAQ (reference sequence). This CDR3 is CASSEEGWLASTDTQYF. The CDR3 nucleotides are TGTGCCAGCAGCGAGGAGGGGTGGCTAGCTAGCACAGATACGCAGTATTTT.

This chain uses TRBV7-9 with TRBJ1-2, with D unresolved. V lost 8 bases to trimming and J lost 0 bases, with 7 bases between them. Looked up from germline, CDR1 is SEHNR and CDR2 is FQNEAQ (reference sequence). This CDR3 has 12 residues. CDR3 residues: CASGRTNYGYTF. The CDR3 DNA sequence: TGTGCCAGCGGACGGACTAACTATGGCTACACCTTC.

CDR3 nucleotide sequence: TGTGCCACCAGCAGTCCCCGGGACCCGTTCTCTGGGGCCAACGTCCTGACTTTC. The encoded protein is CATSSPRDPFSGANVLTF. The rearrangement links TRBV15 to TRBJ2-6; D is tentatively TRBD1 or TRBD2 (5 bases each). Germline V gene data show CDR1 as LNHNV and CDR2 as YYDKDF (reference sequence). V dropped 3 bases and J dropped 0 bases, with 15 bases sitting between them. The CDR3 spans 18 residues.

This clone was seen a single time. The chain employs TRBV5-6 and TRBJ2-7, with 9 nucleotides matching TRBD1. In germline, CDR1 is SGHDT, CDR2 YYEEEE. The CDR3 loop spans 14 amino acids. Trimming took 3 bases from V and 4 from J; bases not matched to a gene: 5. CDR3 DNA: TGTGCCAGCAGCTCGGGACAGGGCAGGTACGAGCAGTACTTC. As protein: CASSSGQGRYEQYF. The variable domain in full, completed from reference TRBV5-6 and TRBJ2-7, reads DAGVTQSPTHLIKTRGQQVTLRCSPKSGHDTVSWYQQALGQGPQFIFQYYEEEERQRGNFPDRFSGHQFPNYSSELNVNALLLGDSALYLCASSSGQGRYEQYFGPGTRLTVT.

The rearrangement links TRBV7-2 to TRBJ1-5; no definite D call. Trimming cost V 1 base and J 4 bases, with 14 bases left between them. Germline V CDR1 and CDR2: SGHTA, FQGNSA. The CDR3 sequence is 16 residues long. CDR3 in amino acids: CASSLGTPNRNQPQHF. CDR3 DNA: TGTGCCAGCAGCTTAGGGACGCCGAACCGAAATCAGCCCCAGCATTTT.

This clone occurred many times. The chain recombines TRBV5-5 with TRBJ1-2; D gene unclear. Trimming shortened V by 0 bases and J by 6 bases, and 9 bases separated the two germline ends. The germline CDR1 and CDR2 sequences are SGHKS and YYEKEE (reference sequence). This CDR3 is 13 amino acids long. The CDR3 spells CASSLAQRDGYTF. Written as DNA, the CDR3 is TGTGCCAGCAGCTTGGCTCAGAGAGATGGCTACACCTTC.

The genes are TRBV11-3 and TRBJ2-7; TRBD2 matches at 8 bases. The CDR3 runs to 16 residues. The ends lost 5 bases at V and 1 base at J; junction bases unmatched: 10. The germline V gene encodes CDR1 SGHNT and CDR2 YENEEA. CDR3 DNA: TGTGCCAGCAGCCGAGGAGTAGCGGGACCATCCTACGAGCAGTACTTC. Its translation is CASSRGVAGPSYEQYF.

The chain employs TRBV6-5 and TRBJ2-2; D is perhaps TRBD1 (6 bases). Germline CDR1 MNHEY, CDR2 SVGAGI. This CDR3 is built from 15 residues. The V gene lost 3 bases and the J gene lost 6 bases, with 14 bases spanning the gap. For the CDR3, the DNA is TGTGCCAGCAGTTATCAACAGGGTTCCGCCGGGGAGCTGTTTTTT. Translating gives CASSYQQGSAGELFF.

The chain couples TRBV19 to TRBJ2-1; 11 bases line up with TRBD1. V shed 3 bases, J shed 6 bases, and the junction held 4 bases outside the gene matches. The CDR3 totals 15 residues. CDR1 is LNHDA, CDR2 SQIVND, per germline (reference sequence). The CDR3 DNA follows: TGTGCCAGTAGTATGGACAGGGGGCGCCCCAATGAGCAGTTCTTC. Protein product: CASSMDRGRPNEQFF.

The chain employs TRBV6-1 and TRBJ1-4; 10 bases fit TRBD1. Trimming removed 6 bases from V and 8 bases from J; junction bases left unmatched: 6. Germline assignment: CDR1 MNHNS and CDR2 SASEGT. The CDR3 extends over 14 amino acids. CDR3 nucleotides: TGTGCCAGCAGAGCGGACAGGGGGGGGGAAAAACTGTTTTTT. Amino acid sequence: CASRADRGGEKLFF.

This chain joins TRBV7-8 and TRBJ1-5; TRBD1 agrees at 7 bases. From germline, CDR1 is SGHVS and CDR2 FQNEAQ. The CDR3 length is 15 residues. The ends lost 1 base at V and 7 bases at J; junction bases unmatched: 7. The CDR3 nucleotides read TGTGCCAGCAGCTTAGACGCACAGGGGTTCCAGCCCCAGCATTTT. Translation gives CASSLDAQGFQPQHF. The variable domain in full, with the rest retrieved from reference TRBV7-8 and TRBJ1-5, is GAGVSQSPRYKVAKRGQDVALRCDPISGHVSLFWYQQALGQGPEFLTYFQNEAQLDKSGLPSDRFFAERPEGSVSTLKIQRTQQEDSAVYLCASSLDAQGFQPQHFGDGTRLSIL.

V usage is TRBV5-6 and J usage is TRBJ1-2; the D is unclear. This CDR3 is 13 amino acids long. V dropped 1 base and J dropped 5 bases, with 9 bases sitting between them. Per germline, CDR1 SGHDT and CDR2 YYEEEE. The chain's CDR3 is CASSLPPNYGYTF. The CDR3, as DNA: TGTGCCAGCAGCTTGCCGCCGAATTATGGCTACACCTTC. The whole variable domain, remainder taken from reference TRBV5-6 and TRBJ1-2, is DAGVTQSPTHLIKTRGQQVTLRCSPKSGHDTVSWYQQALGQGPQFIFQYYEEEERQRGNFPDRFSGHQFPNYSSELNVNALLLGDSALYLCASSLPPNYGYTFGSGTRLTVV.

The V call is TRBV6-5, the J call TRBJ2-2, with unresolved D. The germline gives CDR1 MNHEY, CDR2 SVGAGI. The CDR3 is 13 amino acids. Deletions cut 2 bases from V and 6 bases from J, with 7 bases between. The CDR3 coding sequence is TGTGCCAGCAGTTACCAGTTCTCCGGGGAGCTGTTTTTT. Protein sequence: CASSYQFSGELFF.

This chain joins TRBV9 and TRBJ1-4; TRBD1 aligns across 8 bases. The CDR3 totals 15 residues. Germline V lookup: CDR1 SGDLS, CDR2 YYNGEE. After removal of 3 bases from V and 5 bases from J, the junction contained 6 bases not matched to a gene. CDR3 in amino acids: CASSARQGTNEKLFF. CDR3 nucleotide sequence: TGTGCCAGCAGCGCGAGACAGGGGACAAATGAAAAACTGTTTTTT.